These T cell receptor beta chains were read from a single sample in a study of cytomegalovirus exposure and HLA in healthy donors. Some clones are missing from TCRdb's copy, which holds only in-frame ones; the method was immunoSEQ multiplex PCR. The table lists about 130,000 clones, about 80% of them singletons. The sample taken for sequencing was PBMCs. The receptor set was obtained from a woman aged 45-65 years in good health and CMV-seronegative. Both conserved end residues are part of each CDR3. A D gene is named only where the DNA matches it firmly. A clone size is listed for some rows: how often the clone was seen (once, few, many), or a class if it is expanded.

CDR3aa: CASSQESGETYNEQFF
CDR3nt: TGCGCCAGCAGCCAAGAGTCGGGGGAGACCTACAATGAGCAGTTCTTC
j_gene: TRBJ2-1
v_gene: TRBV4-3
d_gene: .
abundance: .

CDR3aa: CASSPETGAGTEQFF
CDR3nt: TGTGCCAGCTCACCGGAAACAGGGGCCGGCACTGAGCAGTTCTTC
j_gene: TRBJ2-1
v_gene: TRBV18
d_gene: TRBD1
abundance: .

CDR3aa: CASSATGVGQPQHF
CDR3nt: TGTGCCAGCAGCGCCACAGGGGTAGGTCAGCCCCAGCATTTT
j_gene: TRBJ1-5
v_gene: TRBV11-3
d_gene: TRBD1
abundance: .

CDR3aa: CSSSGGRAFAEQYF
CDR3nt: TGTTCCAGCAGCGGCGGGAGGGCCTTTGCCGAGCAGTACTTC
j_gene: TRBJ2-7
v_gene: TRBV7-9
d_gene: TRBD2
abundance: .

CDR3aa: CASKEGQETQYF
CDR3nt: TGCGCCAGCAAGGAGGGCCAAGAGACCCAGTACTTC
j_gene: TRBJ2-5
v_gene: TRBV5-1
d_gene: .
abundance: .

CDR3aa: CASSQGLAGSYEQYF
CDR3nt: TGTGCCAGCAGCCAGGGACTAGCGGGCTCCTACGAGCAGTACTTC
j_gene: TRBJ2-7
v_gene: TRBV14
d_gene: TRBD2
abundance: .

CDR3aa: CASSLAALQGAVGYTF
CDR3nt: TGTGCCAGCAGCTTAGCGGCCCTACAGGGGGCCGTTGGCTACACCTTC
j_gene: TRBJ1-2
v_gene: TRBV7-9
d_gene: TRBD1
abundance: .

CDR3aa: CASSAQGLIGREQFF
CDR3nt: TGTGCCAGCAGCGCCCAGGGACTAATTGGGAGAGAGCAGTTCTTC
j_gene: TRBJ2-1
v_gene: TRBV9
d_gene: TRBD2
abundance: .

CDR3aa: CASSEFAQYF
CDR3nt: TGTGCCAGCAGTGAATTCGCCCAGTACTTC
j_gene: TRBJ2-5
v_gene: TRBV6-1
d_gene: .
abundance: .

CDR3aa: CASSVAWDRVSGNTIYF
CDR3nt: TGTGCCAGCAGCGTAGCTTGGGACAGGGTATCTGGAAACACCATATATTTT
j_gene: TRBJ1-3
v_gene: TRBV9
d_gene: TRBD1
abundance: few

CDR3aa: CASSLAQGGTEAFF
CDR3nt: TGTGCCAGCAGTTTGGCTCAGGGGGGCACTGAAGCTTTCTTT
j_gene: TRBJ1-1
v_gene: TRBV28
d_gene: TRBD1
abundance: few

CDR3aa: CSVLAGPPPPYNEQFF
CDR3nt: TGCAGCGTTTTAGCGGGACCGCCTCCACCTTACAATGAGCAGTTCTTC
j_gene: TRBJ2-1
v_gene: TRBV29-1
d_gene: TRBD2
abundance: .

CDR3aa: CASSSFYEQYF
CDR3nt: TGTGCCAGCAGTTCCTTTTACGAGCAGTACTTC
j_gene: TRBJ2-7
v_gene: TRBV27
d_gene: .
abundance: .

CDR3aa: CAGSPTITGEETQYF
CDR3nt: TGTGCCGGTTCTCCAACTATAACAGGGGAAGAGACCCAGTACTTC
j_gene: TRBJ2-5
v_gene: TRBV7-9
d_gene: TRBD1
abundance: .

CDR3aa: CASSLNRGSTEAFF
CDR3nt: TGTGCCAGCAGCCTCAACAGGGGGAGCACTGAAGCTTTCTTT
j_gene: TRBJ1-1
v_gene: TRBV7-2
d_gene: TRBD1
abundance: .

CDR3aa: CASSLQGSYNEQFF
CDR3nt: TGCGCCAGCAGCTTACAGGGGAGCTACAATGAGCAGTTCTTC
j_gene: TRBJ2-1
v_gene: TRBV5-1
d_gene: TRBD1
abundance: .

CDR3aa: CASSAMGLAGRYNEQFF
CDR3nt: TGTGCCAGCAGCGCTATGGGGCTAGCGGGCCGATACAATGAGCAGTTCTTC
j_gene: TRBJ2-1
v_gene: TRBV6-4
d_gene: TRBD2
abundance: .

CDR3aa: CASSLVGGPNNEQFF
CDR3nt: TGTGCCAGCAGTTTAGTGGGAGGGCCCAACAATGAGCAGTTCTTC
j_gene: TRBJ2-1
v_gene: TRBV28
d_gene: TRBD2
abundance: .

CDR3aa: CASSFLLGGENTEAFF
CDR3nt: TGTGCCAGCAGTTTCCTCCTCGGAGGTGAGAACACTGAAGCTTTCTTT
j_gene: TRBJ1-1
v_gene: TRBV27
d_gene: .
abundance: .

CDR3aa: CASSIARELFF
CDR3nt: TGTGCCAGTAGTATAGCTCGTGAGCTGTTTTTT
j_gene: TRBJ2-2
v_gene: TRBV19
d_gene: .
abundance: .

CDR3aa: CASRVLNRETQYF
CDR3nt: TGTGCCAGCAGGGTCCTAAACCGGGAGACCCAGTACTTC
j_gene: TRBJ2-5
v_gene: TRBV6-1
d_gene: .
abundance: .

CDR3aa: CASTGGGTEAFF
CDR3nt: TGTGCCAGCACCGGGGGAGGCACTGAAGCTTTCTTT
j_gene: TRBJ1-1
v_gene: TRBV2
d_gene: .
abundance: .

CDR3aa: CASSPTGGNSYEQYF
CDR3nt: TGCGCCAGCAGCCCGACAGGGGGAAACTCCTACGAGCAGTACTTC
j_gene: TRBJ2-7
v_gene: TRBV5-1
d_gene: TRBD1
abundance: .

CDR3aa: CASSSDWTGELFF
CDR3nt: TGTGCCAGCAGCTCCGACTGGACCGGGGAGCTGTTTTTT
j_gene: TRBJ2-2
v_gene: TRBV7-6
d_gene: .
abundance: .

CDR3aa: CASRGGASNEKLFF
CDR3nt: TGTGCCAGCCGCGGGGGGGCTTCAAATGAAAAACTGTTTTTT
j_gene: TRBJ1-4
v_gene: TRBV6-5
d_gene: .
abundance: .

CDR3aa: CASSYLPDTQYF
CDR3nt: TGTGCCAGCAGTTACCTTCCAGATACGCAGTATTTT
j_gene: TRBJ2-3
v_gene: TRBV6-6
d_gene: .
abundance: .

CDR3aa: CASSLLRTGGTGNTIYF
CDR3nt: TGTGCCAGCAGCCTCCTCCGGACAGGAGGCACTGGAAACACCATATATTTT
j_gene: TRBJ1-3
v_gene: TRBV5-6
d_gene: TRBD1
abundance: .

CDR3aa: CASSMPRLTGNTIYF
CDR3nt: TGTGCCAGTAGTATGCCGAGACTCACTGGAAACACCATATATTTT
j_gene: TRBJ1-3
v_gene: TRBV19
d_gene: .
abundance: .

CDR3aa: CASSSTGTPKSYEQYF
CDR3nt: TGTGCCAGCAGCTCCACCGGGACACCAAAATCCTACGAGCAGTACTTC
j_gene: TRBJ2-7
v_gene: TRBV5-4
d_gene: .
abundance: .

CDR3aa: CASSPGTGSGEQFF
CDR3nt: TGTGCCAGCTCACCAGGGACAGGGTCTGGTGAGCAGTTCTTC
j_gene: TRBJ2-1
v_gene: TRBV18
d_gene: TRBD1
abundance: .

CDR3aa: CACNRQGSSEETQYF
CDR3nt: TGTGCCTGCAACCGACAGGGATCTTCGGAAGAGACCCAGTACTTC
j_gene: TRBJ2-5
v_gene: TRBV28
d_gene: TRBD1
abundance: .

CDR3aa: CASRRTGGMAEAFF
CDR3nt: TGTGCCAGCAGACGGACAGGGGGAATGGCTGAAGCTTTCTTT
j_gene: TRBJ1-1
v_gene: TRBV28
d_gene: TRBD1
abundance: .

CDR3aa: CSSSLPGLAVENEQFF
CDR3nt: TGTTCCAGCAGCTTGCCGGGACTAGCGGTGGAAAATGAGCAGTTCTTC
j_gene: TRBJ2-1
v_gene: TRBV7-9
d_gene: TRBD2
abundance: .

CDR3aa: CASRTVFTDTQYF
CDR3nt: TGTGCCAGCAGGACAGTTTTCACAGATACGCAGTATTTT
j_gene: TRBJ2-3
v_gene: TRBV6-1
d_gene: .
abundance: .

CDR3aa: CASSGQGRNQPQHF
CDR3nt: TGTGCCAGCAGTGGACAGGGGCGCAATCAGCCCCAGCATTTT
j_gene: TRBJ1-5
v_gene: TRBV6-5
d_gene: TRBD1
abundance: .

CDR3aa: CASSPPAGRESFDEQFF
CDR3nt: TGTGCCAGCTCACCACCGGCCGGGCGGGAGTCGTTCGATGAGCAGTTCTTC
j_gene: TRBJ2-1
v_gene: TRBV18
d_gene: TRBD2
abundance: .

CDR3aa: CASSLPSGDTLETQYF
CDR3nt: TGTGCCAGTAGCCTCCCCTCTGGGGACACACTAGAGACCCAGTACTTC
j_gene: TRBJ2-5
v_gene: TRBV19
d_gene: .
abundance: .

CDR3aa: CARGHPVENTIYF
CDR3nt: TGCGCCAGGGGACATCCTGTAGAAAACACCATATATTTT
j_gene: TRBJ1-3
v_gene: TRBV10-1
d_gene: .
abundance: .

CDR3aa: CASSSFRGSGANVLTF
CDR3nt: TGTGCCAGCAGTTCGTTCAGGGGATCTGGGGCCAACGTCCTGACTTTC
j_gene: TRBJ2-6
v_gene: TRBV6-6
d_gene: .
abundance: .

CDR3aa: CASRQTSGSADEQYF
CDR3nt: TGTGCCAGCAGACAAACCAGCGGGAGTGCGGACGAGCAGTACTTC
j_gene: TRBJ2-7
v_gene: TRBV5-4
d_gene: TRBD2
abundance: once

CDR3aa: CASSLALGTRANVLTF
CDR3nt: TGTGCCAGCAGCTTGGCCTTGGGGACTAGGGCCAACGTCCTGACTTTC
j_gene: TRBJ2-6
v_gene: TRBV5-6
d_gene: TRBD2
abundance: .

CDR3aa: CASSVFPGGARTEAFF
CDR3nt: TGTGCCAGCAGCGTATTCCCGGGGGGGGCGCGCACTGAAGCTTTCTTT
j_gene: TRBJ1-1
v_gene: TRBV7-2
d_gene: .
abundance: .

CDR3aa: CASSPRGENYGYTF
CDR3nt: TGTGCCAGCAGTCCCCGGGGGGAAAACTATGGCTACACCTTC
j_gene: TRBJ1-2
v_gene: TRBV6-6
d_gene: .
abundance: .

CDR3aa: CASSQGSEFPYEQYF
CDR3nt: TGTGCCAGCAGCCAAGGGTCGGAGTTTCCGTACGAGCAGTACTTC
j_gene: TRBJ2-7
v_gene: TRBV4-2
d_gene: .
abundance: .